Listed here are 25 T cell receptor beta chains from one sample, sequenced in a study of cytomegalovirus exposure and HLA in healthy donors. Use of 60 Vbeta and 13 Jbeta primers characterized the PCR. The table came from immunoSEQ multiplex PCR; TCRdb's copy has only in-frame clones and leaves some out. This table holds about 110,000 clones, over 70% found once. Material for sequencing was PBMCs. The receptors were sampled from a man aged 25-45 years in good health and CMV-seronegative.

The chain is built from TRBV5-1 and TRBJ1-4; 9 bases match TRBD1. Trimming at V came to 1 base and at J to 7 bases, leaving 5 bases not matched to a gene. CDR3 length equals 15 residues. Germline V gene lookup returns CDR1 SGHRS and CDR2 YFSETQ. In DNA form, the CDR3 reads TGCGCCAGCAGCTTGATGGCGACAGGGGGTGAAAAACTGTTTTTT. As protein: CASSLMATGGEKLFF.

The genes are TRBV4-1 and TRBJ2-7, with D possibly TRBD1 on 5 matching bases. Per the germline V gene, CDR1 is MGHRA and CDR2 is YSYEKL. V was trimmed by 2 bases and J by 7 bases, leaving 12 bases between them. The CDR3 spans 13 residues. The CDR3 protein is CASSQQKGLEQYF. In DNA, the CDR3 is TGCGCCAGCAGCCAACAAAAGGGGTTAGAGCAGTACTTC.

This sequence joins TRBV30 and TRBJ1-4; tentative D call: TRBD1 (5 bases). The CDR3 is 14 amino acids. V lost 5 bases and J 8 bases, leaving 18 bases between the germline ends. Germline loops: CDR1 GTSNPN, CDR2 SVGIG (reference sequence). The CDR3 here is CAWGPTALREKLFF. The CDR3, as DNA: TGTGCCTGGGGACCGACAGCTCTTAGGGAAAAACTGTTTTTT.

The V gene is TRBV4-1, the J gene TRBJ2-7, with TRBD2 matching over 15 bases. The CDR3 totals 19 residues. Losses at the gene ends were 2 bases for V and 1 base for J; bases not matched to a gene: 9. Germline assignment: CDR1 MGHRA and CDR2 YSYEKL. The CDR3, as DNA: TGCGCCAGCAGCCAACCTGGACTAGCGGGGGGGGCCGGGTCCTACGAGCAGTACTTC. Amino acid sequence: CASSQPGLAGGAGSYEQYF.

The chain couples TRBV6-1 to TRBJ1-2; D might be TRBD1 (5 bases). The CDR3 spans 15 residues. Germline assignment: CDR1 MNHNS and CDR2 SASEGT. V was trimmed by 7 bases and J by 4 bases, leaving 19 bases between them. This CDR3 is CASTRTSAGTYGYTF. CDR3 nucleotide sequence: TGTGCCAGCACTAGAACTTCCGCGGGGACCTATGGCTACACCTTC.

In this sample, this clone turned up once. This rearrangement joins TRBV5-4 to TRBJ2-1; a weak D match, TRBD2 (7 bases). V shed 4 bases and J shed 3 bases, with 14 bases lying between them. The CDR3 sequence is 15 residues long. Germline CDR1 SGHNT, CDR2 YYREEE (reference sequence). The CDR3 loop is CASSHEGGIYNEQFF. The DNA of the CDR3 is TGTGCCAGCAGCCACGAGGGGGGGATCTACAATGAGCAGTTCTTC. The entire variable domain, with the rest obtained from reference TRBV5-4 and TRBJ2-1, is as follows: ETGVTQSPTHLIKTRGQQVTLRCSSQSGHNTVSWYQQALGQGPQFIFQYYREEENGRGNFPPRFSGLQFPNYSSELNVNALELDDSALYLCASSHEGGIYNEQFFGPGTRLTVL.

The rearrangement links TRBV6-6 to TRBJ1-2; D remains ambiguous. The CDR3 has 15 amino acids. Trimming shortened V by 8 bases and J by 8 bases, and 24 bases separated the two germline ends. Germline CDR1 reads MNHNY; CDR2 reads SVGAGI (reference sequence). CDR3 in amino acids: CASDATPGTREGYTF. The CDR3 DNA sequence: TGTGCCAGCGATGCTACTCCAGGAACACGGGAGGGCTACACCTTC.

The chain couples TRBV6-5 to TRBJ2-7; TRBD1 is a possible D gene (5 bases). The CDR3 totals 16 residues. Germline values: CDR1 MNHEY, CDR2 SVGAGI. Trimming stripped 4 bases from V and 7 bases from J, with 23 bases between. The CDR3 nucleotides read TGTGCCAGCAGTTTGGCAGGGCCTCCTAAGGTCGGGGAGCAGTACTTC. Its translation is CASSLAGPPKVGEQYF.

The chain employs TRBV7-2 and TRBJ1-1, with D tentatively TRBD1 (6 bases). The CDR3 extends over 14 amino acids. CDR1 is SGHTA, CDR2 FQGNSA, per germline. The V gene lost 8 bases and the J gene lost 3 bases, with 16 bases spanning the gap. Here the CDR3 reads CASLPAAGDTEAFF. As DNA, the CDR3 is TGTGCCAGCCTACCCGCGGCAGGGGACACTGAAGCTTTCTTT.

The chain carries TRBV7-8 and TRBJ2-5; 10 bases fit TRBD2. Near its end, the DNA agrees better with TRBJ2-7, so the J call may be wrong. The CDR3 has 14 residues. Per the germline V gene, CDR1 is SGHVS and CDR2 is FQNEAQ. CDR3 residues: CASSSGLALYEQYF. CDR3 bases: TGTGCCAGCAGCTCGGGACTAGCGCTGTACGAGCAGTACTTC.

The chain links TRBV6-1 to TRBJ2-1; 8 bases align to TRBD1. The germline V gene encodes CDR1 MNHNS and CDR2 SASEGT. V lost 3 bases to trimming and J lost 10 bases; unmatched junction nucleotides: 11. The CDR3 is 15 residues long. CDR3 sequence: CASSEFSSRDREQFF. The CDR3 DNA sequence: TGTGCCAGCAGTGAGTTTTCTTCCCGGGACAGGGAGCAGTTCTTC.

The rearrangement joins TRBV4-1 to TRBJ1-1, with unresolved D. Trimming pared 0 bases from V and 7 bases from J, leaving 3 bases between. Germline CDR1 and CDR2: MGHRA and YSYEKL. The CDR3 is 11 amino acids. In DNA, the CDR3 is TGCGCCAGCAGCCAAGACCTTGAAGCTTTCTTT. Translated, it gives CASSQDLEAFF.

The genes are TRBV29-1 and TRBJ1-2, with TRBD1 identical over 7 bases. Germline-derived CDR1 and CDR2 are SQVTM and ANQGSEA. V was pared by 5 bases and J by 6 bases, with 9 bases of the junction left unmatched. This CDR3 is 13 amino acids long. CDR3 coding DNA: TGCAGCGTTTTAGAGACAGGGCCCCATGGCTACACCTTC. This sequence encodes CSVLETGPHGYTF.

This chain joins TRBV6-1 and TRBJ2-5; 12 nucleotides line up with TRBD2. There are 15 residues in the CDR3. Germline V gene sequence: CDR1 MNHNS, CDR2 SASEGT. V was clipped by 4 bases and J by 2 bases; unmatched bases: 2. The CDR3 region is CASSVLAGGQETQYF. The CDR3 region has the DNA TGTGCCAGCAGTGTCCTAGCGGGGGGGCAAGAGACCCAGTACTTC.

The chain employs TRBV27 and TRBJ2-7, with D perhaps matching TRBD1 (6 bases). This CDR3 is 14 amino acids long. The V gene's germline CDR1 is MNHEY and CDR2 SMNVEV (reference sequence). The V gene lost 6 bases and the J gene lost 0 bases, with 12 bases spanning the gap. This CDR3 is CASRGAGDSYEQYF. As DNA, the CDR3 is TGTGCCAGCAGAGGGGCAGGGGACTCCTACGAGCAGTACTTC.

This chain links TRBV7-8 with TRBJ2-3, with 8 bases that match TRBD1. V lost 5 bases, J lost 2 bases, and 9 bases stayed unmatched. CDR3 length equals 16 residues. Germline CDR1 and CDR2: SGHVS and FQNEAQ. CDR3 bases: TGTGCCAGCAGCCCGCTACACAGGGGGATCACAGATACGCAGTATTTT. It codes for CASSPLHRGITDTQYF. The variable domain in full, with the rest retrieved from reference TRBV7-8 and TRBJ2-3, is GAGVSQSPRYKVAKRGQDVALRCDPISGHVSLFWYQQALGQGPEFLTYFQNEAQLDKSGLPSDRFFAERPEGSVSTLKIQRTQQEDSAVYLCASSPLHRGITDTQYFGPGTRLTVL.

The V gene is TRBV6-4, the J gene TRBJ2-1; D uncertain. Germline lookup yields CDR1 MRHNA and CDR2 SNTAGT. This CDR3 region has 15 residues. Trimming removed 1 base from V and 8 bases from J, with 15 bases in between. This chain's CDR3 is CASSDLYSGSDEQFF. CDR3 bases: TGTGCCAGCAGTGACTTGTACAGTGGCTCGGATGAGCAGTTCTTC.

The chain recombines TRBV6-5 with TRBJ2-7; TRBD1 might be the D (6 bases). Looked up from germline, CDR1 is MNHEY and CDR2 is SVGAGI. This CDR3 has 13 amino acids. The V gene lost 7 bases and the J gene lost 6 bases, with 16 bases spanning the gap. The CDR3 protein is CASINRRGGEQYF. The CDR3 DNA reads TGTGCCAGCATAAACCGCAGGGGCGGCGAGCAGTACTTC.

The J gene is TRBJ2-5, the V gene TRBV21-1; the table calls TRBD2, which could not be checked here. TRBV21-1 is a listed pseudogene. This CDR3 region has 16 residues. The CDR3, as DNA: TGTGCCAGCAGCTGGAGCAGGGAGGCAAGAGGAGAGACCCAGTACTTC. It specifies CASSWSREARGETQYF.

The gene calls are TRBV15 and TRBJ1-2; D is unresolved. Germline CDR1 LNHNV, CDR2 YYDKDF (reference sequence). V lost 0 bases to trimming and J lost 2 bases, with 7 bases between them. The CDR3 sequence is 14 residues long. The CDR3 DNA reads as TGTGCCACCAGCAGAGATAAAAGCAACTATGGCTACACCTTC. Protein: CATSRDKSNYGYTF.

V usage is TRBV5-1 and J usage is TRBJ1-1, with D possibly being TRBD1 (6 bases). The CDR3 runs 13 residues. Germline V gene sequence: CDR1 SGHRS, CDR2 YFSETQ. V lost 4 bases, J lost 6 bases, and 13 bases lay in between. The CDR3, as DNA: TGCGCCAGCAGCCCTCAGGGGAGGGCTGAAGCTTTCTTT. Amino acids: CASSPQGRAEAFF.

The gene calls are TRBV2 and TRBJ2-5; 7 nucleotides match TRBD1. Germline V gives CDR1 SNHLY, CDR2 FYNNEI. The CDR3 covers 15 residues. Trimming removed 6 bases from V and 5 bases from J; junction bases left unmatched: 12. CDR3 sequence: CASRGVGGILETQYF. CDR3 in DNA: TGTGCCAGCAGGGGTGTAGGGGGCATTTTGGAGACCCAGTACTTC.

V usage is TRBV25-1 and J usage is TRBJ2-3, with a tentative D call TRBD2 (6 bases). V gave up 6 bases and J gave up 2 bases, with 15 bases separating them. There are 15 residues in the CDR3. Germline lookup yields CDR1 MGHDK and CDR2 SYGVNS. CDR3 sequence (DNA): TGTGCCAGCAGGAAAAACTCGGGGGTCACAGATACGCAGTATTTT. Translating it yields CASRKNSGVTDTQYF.

CDR3 amino acids: CASSRGQGANTEAFF. DNA of the CDR3: TGCGCCAGCAGCCGAGGACAGGGCGCGAACACTGAAGCTTTCTTT. J is TRBJ1-1 and V is TRBV4-1; 8 bases match TRBD1. Germline CDR1 and CDR2: MGHRA and YSYEKL. V lost 4 bases, J lost 1 base, and 5 bases stayed unmatched. The length of the CDR3 is 15 residues.

The V gene is TRBV19, the J gene TRBJ1-2, with D maybe TRBD1 (5 bases). Germline CDR1 LNHDA, CDR2 SQIVND (reference sequence). Deletions cut 3 bases from V and 0 bases from J, with 11 bases between. This CDR3 spans 15 amino acids. CDR3 DNA: TGTGCCAGTAGTATGGCGGGGACCCCTAACTATGGCTACACCTTC. Amino acid sequence: CASSMAGTPNYGYTF.